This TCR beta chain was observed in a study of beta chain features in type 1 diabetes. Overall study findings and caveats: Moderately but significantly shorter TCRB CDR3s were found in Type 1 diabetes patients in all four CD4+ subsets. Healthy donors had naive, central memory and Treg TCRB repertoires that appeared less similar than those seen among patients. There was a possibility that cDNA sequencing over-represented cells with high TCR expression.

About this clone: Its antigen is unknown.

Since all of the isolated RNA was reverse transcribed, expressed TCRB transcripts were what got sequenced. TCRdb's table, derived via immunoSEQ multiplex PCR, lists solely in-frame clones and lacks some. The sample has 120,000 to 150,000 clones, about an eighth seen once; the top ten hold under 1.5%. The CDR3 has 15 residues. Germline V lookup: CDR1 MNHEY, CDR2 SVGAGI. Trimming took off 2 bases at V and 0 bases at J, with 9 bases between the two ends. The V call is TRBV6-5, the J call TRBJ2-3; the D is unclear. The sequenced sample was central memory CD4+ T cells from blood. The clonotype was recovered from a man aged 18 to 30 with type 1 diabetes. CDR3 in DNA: TGTGCCAGCAGTTACGACGGGTCTAGCACAGATACGCAGTATTTT. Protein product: CASSYDGSSTDTQYF.